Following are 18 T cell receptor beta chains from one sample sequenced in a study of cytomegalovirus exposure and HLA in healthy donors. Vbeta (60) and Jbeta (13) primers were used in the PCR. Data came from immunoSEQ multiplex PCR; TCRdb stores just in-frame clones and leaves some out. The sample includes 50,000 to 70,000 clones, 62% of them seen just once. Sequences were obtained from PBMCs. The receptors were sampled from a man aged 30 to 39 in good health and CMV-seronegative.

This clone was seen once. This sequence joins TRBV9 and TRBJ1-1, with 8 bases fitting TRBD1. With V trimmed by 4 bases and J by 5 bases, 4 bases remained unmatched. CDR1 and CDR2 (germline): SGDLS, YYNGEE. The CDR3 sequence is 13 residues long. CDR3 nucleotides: TGTGCCAGCAGCCCGAGGACAGGGACTGAAGCTTTCTTT. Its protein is CASSPRTGTEAFF.

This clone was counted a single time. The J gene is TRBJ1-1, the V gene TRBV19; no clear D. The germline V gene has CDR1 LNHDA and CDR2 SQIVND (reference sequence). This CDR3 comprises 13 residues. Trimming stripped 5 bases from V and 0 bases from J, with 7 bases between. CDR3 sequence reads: CASSSPVNTEAFF. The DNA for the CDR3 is TGTGCCAGTAGTTCCCCAGTGAACACTGAAGCTTTCTTT.

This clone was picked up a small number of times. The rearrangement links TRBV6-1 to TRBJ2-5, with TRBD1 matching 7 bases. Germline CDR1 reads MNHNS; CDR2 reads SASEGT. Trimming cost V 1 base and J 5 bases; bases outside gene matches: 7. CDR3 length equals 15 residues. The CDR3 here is CASSEGQGATETQYF. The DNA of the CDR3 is TGTGCCAGCAGTGAAGGACAGGGTGCCACTGAGACCCAGTACTTC.

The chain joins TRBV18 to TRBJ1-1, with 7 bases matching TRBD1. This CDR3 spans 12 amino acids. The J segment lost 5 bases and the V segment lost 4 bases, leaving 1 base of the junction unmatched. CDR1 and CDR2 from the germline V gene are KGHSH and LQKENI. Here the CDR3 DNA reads TGTGCCAGCTCACAGGACAGGACTGAAGCTTTCTTT. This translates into CASSQDRTEAFF.

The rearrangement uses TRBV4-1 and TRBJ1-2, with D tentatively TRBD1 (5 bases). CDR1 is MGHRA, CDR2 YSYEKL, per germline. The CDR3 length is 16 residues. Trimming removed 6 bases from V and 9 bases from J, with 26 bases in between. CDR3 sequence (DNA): TGCGCCAGCAGTCCCCCCGGGGGAGCCTACTTCGACAGCTACACCTTC. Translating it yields CASSPPGGAYFDSYTF.

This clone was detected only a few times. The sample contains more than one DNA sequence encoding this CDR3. This CDR3 is CASREGTGDTEAFF. The CDR3 DNA follows: TGCGCCAGCAGGGAGGGGACAGGGGACACTGAAGCTTTCTTT. This chain uses TRBV5-1 with TRBJ1-1; 10 nucleotides align to TRBD1. V trimming: 5 bases; J trimming: 3 bases; junction bases outside the gene matches: 4. Per the germline V gene, CDR1 is SGHRS and CDR2 is YFSETQ. The CDR3 sequence is 14 residues long.

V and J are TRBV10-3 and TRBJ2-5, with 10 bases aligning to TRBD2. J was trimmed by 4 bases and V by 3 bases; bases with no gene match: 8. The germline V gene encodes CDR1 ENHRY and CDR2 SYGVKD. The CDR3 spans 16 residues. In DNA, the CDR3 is TGTGCCATCAGTGAAGGGGCTAGCGGGGGACCAGAGACCCAGTACTTC. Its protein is CAISEGASGGPETQYF.

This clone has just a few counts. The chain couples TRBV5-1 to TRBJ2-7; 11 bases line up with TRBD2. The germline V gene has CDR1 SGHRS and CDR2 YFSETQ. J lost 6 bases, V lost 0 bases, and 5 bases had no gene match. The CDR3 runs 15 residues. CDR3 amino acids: CASSLELAGGGEQYF. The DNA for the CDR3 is TGCGCCAGCAGCTTGGAGCTAGCGGGGGGAGGCGAGCAGTACTTC.

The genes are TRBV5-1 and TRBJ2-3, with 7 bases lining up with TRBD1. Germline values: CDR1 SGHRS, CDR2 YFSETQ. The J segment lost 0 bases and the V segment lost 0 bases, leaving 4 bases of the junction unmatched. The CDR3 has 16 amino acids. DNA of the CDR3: TGCGCCAGCAGCTTGGGAGGGGGCAGGAGCACAGATACGCAGTATTTT. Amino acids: CASSLGGGRSTDTQYF.

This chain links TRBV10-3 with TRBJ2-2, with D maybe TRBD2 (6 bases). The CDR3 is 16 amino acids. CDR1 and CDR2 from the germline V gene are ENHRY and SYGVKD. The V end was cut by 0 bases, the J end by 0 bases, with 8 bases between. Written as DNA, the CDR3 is TGTGCCATCAGTGAGTCTGGCGGGGCGAACACCGGGGAGCTGTTTTTT. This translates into CAISESGGANTGELFF.

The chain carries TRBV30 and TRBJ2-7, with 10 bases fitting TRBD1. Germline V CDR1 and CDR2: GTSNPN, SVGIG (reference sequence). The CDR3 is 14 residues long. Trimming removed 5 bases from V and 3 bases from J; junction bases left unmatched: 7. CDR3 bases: TGTGCCTGGGACCCGGGACAGGGGATCTACGAGCAGTACTTC. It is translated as CAWDPGQGIYEQYF.

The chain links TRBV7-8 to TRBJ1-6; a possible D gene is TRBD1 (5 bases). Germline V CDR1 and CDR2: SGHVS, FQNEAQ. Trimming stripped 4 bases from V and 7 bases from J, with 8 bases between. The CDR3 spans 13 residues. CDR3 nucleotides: TGTGCCAGCAGCTCCGACAGAAATTCACCCCTCCACTTT. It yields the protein CASSSDRNSPLHF.

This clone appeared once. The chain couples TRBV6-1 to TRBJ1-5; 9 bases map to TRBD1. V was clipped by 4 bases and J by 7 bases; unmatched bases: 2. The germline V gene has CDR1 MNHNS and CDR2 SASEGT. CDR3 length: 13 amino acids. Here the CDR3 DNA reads TGTGCCAGCAGTGGGGACAGGGACCAGCCCCAGCATTTT. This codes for CASSGDRDQPQHF.

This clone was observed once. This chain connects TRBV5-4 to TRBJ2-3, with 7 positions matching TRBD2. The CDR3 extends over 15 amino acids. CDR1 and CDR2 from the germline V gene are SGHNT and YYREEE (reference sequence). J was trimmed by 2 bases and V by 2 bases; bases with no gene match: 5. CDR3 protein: CASSFGGENTDTQYF. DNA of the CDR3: TGTGCCAGCAGCTTTGGGGGGGAAAACACAGATACGCAGTATTTT.

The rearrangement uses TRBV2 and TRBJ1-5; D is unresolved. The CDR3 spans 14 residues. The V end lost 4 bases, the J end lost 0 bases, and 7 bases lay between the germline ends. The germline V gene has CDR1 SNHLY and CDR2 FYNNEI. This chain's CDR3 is CASSGQYSNQPQHF. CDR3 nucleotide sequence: TGTGCCAGCAGTGGCCAGTATAGCAATCAGCCCCAGCATTTT.

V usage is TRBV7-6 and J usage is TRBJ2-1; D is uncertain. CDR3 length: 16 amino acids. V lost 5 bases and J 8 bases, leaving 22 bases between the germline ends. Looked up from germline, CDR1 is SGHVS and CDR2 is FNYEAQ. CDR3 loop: CASSPLTPRVVDEQFF. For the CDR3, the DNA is TGTGCCAGCAGCCCGCTAACTCCAAGAGTAGTCGATGAGCAGTTCTTC.

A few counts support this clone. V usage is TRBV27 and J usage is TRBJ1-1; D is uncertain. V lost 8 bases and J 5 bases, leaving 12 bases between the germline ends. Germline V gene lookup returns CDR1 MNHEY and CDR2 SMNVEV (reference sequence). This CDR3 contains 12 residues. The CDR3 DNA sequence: TGTGCCAGCCGGGAGGGTTGGACTGAAGCTTTCTTT. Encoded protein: CASREGWTEAFF.

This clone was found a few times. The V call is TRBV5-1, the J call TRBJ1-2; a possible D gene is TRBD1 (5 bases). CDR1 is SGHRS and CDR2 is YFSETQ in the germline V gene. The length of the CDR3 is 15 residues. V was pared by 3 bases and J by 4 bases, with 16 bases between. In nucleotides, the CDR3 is TGCGCCAGCAGCTCCTCCCCCGGACAACCCTATGGCTACACCTTC. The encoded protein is CASSSSPGQPYGYTF.